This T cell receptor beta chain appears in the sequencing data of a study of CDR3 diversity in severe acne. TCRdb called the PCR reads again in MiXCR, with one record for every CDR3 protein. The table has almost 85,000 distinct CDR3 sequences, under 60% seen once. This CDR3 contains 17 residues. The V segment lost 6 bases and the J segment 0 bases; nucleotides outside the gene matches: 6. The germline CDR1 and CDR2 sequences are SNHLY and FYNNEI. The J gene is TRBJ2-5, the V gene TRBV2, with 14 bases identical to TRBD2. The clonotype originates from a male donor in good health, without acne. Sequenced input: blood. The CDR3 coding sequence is TGTGCCAGCAGCTCCGGGACTAGCGGGAGTAACCAAGAGACCCAGTACTTC. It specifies CASSSGTSGSNQETQYF.